The 32 T cell receptor beta chains given below trace back to one sample, sequenced in a study of cytomegalovirus exposure and HLA in healthy donors. The PCR was carried out with 60 Vbeta primers and 13 Jbeta primers. Using immunoSEQ multiplex PCR, the repertoire was profiled, and TCRdb retains in-frame clones only, with some absent. The sample shows roughly 160,000 clones, approximately 80% of them seen only once. The sample consisted of PBMCs. The source is a man between 18 and 29 years old in good health and CMV-seropositive.

This clone has a handful of counts. V gene TRBV2 combines with J gene TRBJ2-7; TRBD1 might be the D (6 bases). CDR1 and CDR2 (germline): SNHLY, FYNNEI. This CDR3 region has 14 residues. Deletions cut 4 bases from V and 6 bases from J, with 16 bases between. The CDR3 reads CASSADRSAPEQYF. The DNA for the CDR3 is TGTGCCAGCAGTGCCGACAGGTCGGCTCCCGAGCAGTACTTC.

The chain has TRBV7-9 and TRBJ2-3; possible D gene TRBD2, 7 bases. The CDR3 totals 16 residues. The germline V gene has CDR1 SEHNR and CDR2 FQNEAQ (reference sequence). Trimming removed 1 base at V and 2 bases at J, with 13 bases between. CDR3 region: CASSLGGGGSTDTQYF. CDR3 DNA sequence: TGTGCCAGCAGCTTAGGTGGCGGGGGCTCCACAGATACGCAGTATTTT.

This clone was counted only a few times. The chain links TRBV18 to TRBJ1-4; 8 bases fit TRBD1. The V gene end was trimmed by 3 bases and the J gene end by 8 bases; junction bases not matched to a gene: 5. The germline CDR1 and CDR2 sequences are KGHSH and LQKENI. This CDR3 has 14 residues. The CDR3 spells CASSPDRVEEKLFF. The CDR3 nucleotides are TGTGCCAGCTCACCGGACAGGGTGGAGGAAAAACTGTTTTTT.

The V and J genes are TRBV19 and TRBJ1-1; 8 bases match TRBD1. Per the germline V gene, CDR1 is LNHDA and CDR2 is SQIVND (reference sequence). With V trimmed by 5 bases and J by 6 bases, 11 bases remained unmatched. The CDR3 has 15 residues. Here the CDR3 DNA reads TGTGCCAGTAGTGACCTCGCCGGGACAGGCCCTGAAGCTTTCTTT. It specifies CASSDLAGTGPEAFF.

The chain employs TRBV6-1 and TRBJ1-2; TRBD1 matches at 11 bases. CDR1 and CDR2 (germline): MNHNS, SASEGT. Unmatched junction bases numbered 4, after V lost 6 bases and J lost 4 bases. The CDR3 has 14 residues. Written as DNA, the CDR3 is TGTGCCAGCAGGGACGGGACAGGGGGCTATGGCTACACCTTC. Amino acids: CASRDGTGGYGYTF.

This clone was detected only once. This chain joins TRBV30 and TRBJ2-3, with 10 positions matching TRBD1. Germline CDR1 GTSNPN, CDR2 SVGIG (reference sequence). The trim removed 2 bases at V and 4 bases at J, leaving 6 bases unmatched. The CDR3 has 15 residues. CDR3 protein: CAWSSPGQGSDTQYF. The CDR3 region has the DNA TGTGCCTGGAGTTCCCCGGGACAGGGGTCAGATACGCAGTATTTT.

The V and J genes are TRBV15 and TRBJ2-3; maybe TRBD2 (6 bases). V lost 0 bases to trimming and J lost 0 bases, with 13 bases between them. The germline gives CDR1 LNHNV, CDR2 YYDKDF (reference sequence). The CDR3 is 17 amino acids. The CDR3 nucleotides read TGTGCCACCAGCAGAGATCTTAGGACTACTAGCACAGATACGCAGTATTTT. Translation: CATSRDLRTTSTDTQYF.

The rearrangement uses TRBV15 and TRBJ2-3; D may be TRBD2 (6 bases). This CDR3 is built from 16 residues. Trimming pared 3 bases from V and 2 bases from J, leaving 15 bases between. Germline lookup yields CDR1 LNHNV and CDR2 YYDKDF (reference sequence). The CDR3: CATSSGDFRLTDTQYF. CDR3 nucleotide sequence: TGTGCCACCAGCAGTGGGGACTTTCGACTCACAGATACGCAGTATTTT.

Points on this clone: Relative to the germline gene, one junction end is altered; a read error may explain this. The chain carries TRBV7-9 and TRBJ1-3, with a possible D match to TRBD1 (5 bases). The CDR3 covers 16 residues. Germline-derived CDR1 and CDR2 are SEHNR and FQNEAQ (reference sequence). The CDR3 DNA sequence: TGTTCCAGCAGCCTCTTTACACCGACAGCTGGAAACACCATATATTTT. As protein: CSSSLFTPTAGNTIYF. The variable domain in full, completed from reference TRBV7-9 and TRBJ1-3, reads DTGVSQNPRHKITKRGQNVTFRCDPISEHNRLYWYRQTLGQGPEFLTYFQNEAQLEKSRLLSDRFSAERPKGSFSTLEIQRTEQGDSAMYLCSSSLFTPTAGNTIYFGEGSWLTVV.

This chain joins TRBV4-1 and TRBJ2-1, with a tentative D call TRBD1 (5 bases). The V and J ends lost 0 bases and 4 bases respectively, with 10 bases between them. Per germline, CDR1 MGHRA and CDR2 YSYEKL. This CDR3 region has 15 residues. The CDR3 here is CASSQDRVSYNEQFF. For the CDR3, the DNA is TGCGCCAGCAGCCAAGACAGGGTATCGTACAATGAGCAGTTCTTC.

The chain couples TRBV5-4 to TRBJ2-7; possibly TRBD2 for D (6 bases). Germline lookup yields CDR1 SGHNT and CDR2 YYREEE (reference sequence). The germline V and J ends were trimmed by 7 bases and 0 bases, with 14 bases remaining between them. The CDR3 covers 14 residues. The CDR3, as DNA: TGTGCCAGCTGGGAGGCGGGGAGCTCCTACGAGCAGTACTTC. Protein sequence: CASWEAGSSYEQYF.

The chain has TRBV9 and TRBJ1-5, with D unresolved. The V and J ends lost 4 bases and 5 bases respectively, with 13 bases between them. The CDR3 has 14 amino acids. Germline CDR1 SGDLS, CDR2 YYNGEE. CDR3 DNA sequence: TGTGCCAGCAGCCTCGAGGGAAGCTATCAGCCCCAGCATTTT. This gives the protein CASSLEGSYQPQHF.

The V and J genes are TRBV6-5 and TRBJ2-5; no reliable D call. This CDR3 spans 14 amino acids. With 7 bases removed from V and 5 bases from J, the gap between germline ends came to 17 bases. From germline, CDR1 is MNHEY and CDR2 SVGAGI. The CDR3 sequence: CASTSPLASETQYF. Written as DNA, the CDR3 is TGTGCCAGCACCTCCCCGTTGGCCAGTGAGACCCAGTACTTC.

The chain links TRBV28 to TRBJ2-5; 8 nucleotides agree with TRBD1. Gene TRBJ2-7 matches the end of the DNA better, so the J call may be wrong. This CDR3 is 15 amino acids long. Germline CDR1 and CDR2: MDHEN and SYDVKM. The DNA for the CDR3 is TGTGCCAGCAGCTCGCCGACAGGGGCGACCTACGAGCAGTACTTC. This encodes CASSSPTGATYEQYF.

V is TRBV7-3 and J is TRBJ2-2; D gene unclear. V dropped 1 base and J dropped 4 bases, with 7 bases sitting between them. Germline V gene lookup returns CDR1 SGHTA and CDR2 FQGTGA. This CDR3 region has 14 residues. This CDR3 reads CASSLNLATGELFF. The CDR3 nucleotides are TGTGCCAGCAGCTTAAACCTGGCCACCGGGGAGCTGTTTTTT. Full variable domain (outside the CDR3, taken from reference TRBV7-3 and TRBJ2-2): GAGVSQTPSNKVTEKGKYVELRCDPISGHTALYWYRQSLGQGPEFLIYFQGTGAADDSGLPNDRFFAVRPEGSVSTLKIQRTERGDSAVYLCASSLNLATGELFFGEGSRLTVL.

The gene calls are TRBV7-7 and TRBJ2-1; 14 positions match TRBD2. This CDR3 is built from 17 residues. The J segment lost 3 bases and the V segment lost 4 bases, leaving 5 bases of the junction unmatched. The germline V gene encodes CDR1 SSHAT and CDR2 FNYEAQ (reference sequence). The CDR3 nucleotides are TGTGCCAGCAGCTCAGGACTAGCGGGAGGAATCTACAATGAGCAGTTCTTC. Protein: CASSSGLAGGIYNEQFF. Full variable domain (rest looked up from reference TRBV7-7 and TRBJ2-1): GAGVSQSPRYKVTKRGQDVTLRCDPISSHATLYWYQQALGQGPEFLTYFNYEAQPDKSGLPSDRFSAERPEGSISTLTIQRTEQRDSAMYRCASSSGLAGGIYNEQFFGPGTRLTVL.

The chain joins TRBV27 to TRBJ1-6; D perhaps matches TRBD1 (6 bases). Germline assignment: CDR1 MNHEY and CDR2 SMNVEV (reference sequence). The CDR3 totals 16 residues. V dropped 3 bases and J dropped 9 bases, with 18 bases sitting between them. This CDR3 reads CASSLSPWTRGSPLHF. CDR3 bases: TGTGCCAGCAGTTTGTCTCCCTGGACCAGGGGTTCACCCCTCCACTTT.

The chain couples TRBV6-5 to TRBJ2-3; D remains unclear. CDR1 MNHEY and CDR2 SVGAGI come from the germline V gene. Trimming stripped 2 bases from V and 0 bases from J, with 9 bases between. The CDR3 length is 15 residues. The CDR3 DNA reads TGTGCCAGCAGTTACATAGGCGGTAGCACAGATACGCAGTATTTT. Protein product: CASSYIGGSTDTQYF.

The rearrangement joins TRBV27 to TRBJ2-5, with D maybe TRBD2 (6 bases). Trimming shortened V by 6 bases and J by 1 base, and 12 bases separated the two germline ends. CDR3 size: 14 residues. Germline CDR1 MNHEY, CDR2 SMNVEV (reference sequence). The DNA for the CDR3 is TGTGCCAGCAGACGGTGGGGGGTCCAAGAGACCCAGTACTTC. Translating gives CASRRWGVQETQYF.

The table lists this clone with a count of one. This chain uses TRBV14 with TRBJ2-1; D might be TRBD2 (5 bases). The CDR3 runs to 11 residues. Trimming removed 6 bases from V and 10 bases from J, with 10 bases in between. The germline CDR1 and CDR2 sequences are SGHDN and FVKESK. The CDR3 coding sequence is TGTGCCAGCAGTCCCGGGATGGAGCAGTTCTTC. Its translation: CASSPGMEQFF.

A single count supports this clone. The chain uses TRBV5-4 and TRBJ2-1; possibly TRBD2 for D (7 bases). The V and J ends lost 1 base and 4 bases respectively, with 18 bases between them. The germline CDR1 and CDR2 sequences are SGHNT and YYREEE (reference sequence). The CDR3 extends over 17 amino acids. The CDR3 DNA reads as TGTGCCAGCAGCTTGAATGGGGGCGGGGGCTATTACAATGAGCAGTTCTTC. Translation gives CASSLNGGGGYYNEQFF.

V usage is TRBV6-6 and J usage is TRBJ1-4, with 7 bases that match TRBD1. The CDR3 spans 15 residues. V was pared by 0 bases and J by 7 bases, with 5 bases of the junction left unmatched. Germline loops: CDR1 MNHNY, CDR2 SVGAGI (reference sequence). The CDR3: CASSYSAGGSEKLFF. CDR3 nucleotides: TGTGCCAGCAGTTACTCAGCAGGGGGGAGTGAAAAACTGTTTTTT.

The J gene is TRBJ1-1, the V gene TRBV4-3; 7 nucleotides line up with TRBD1. CDR3 length: 14 residues. Germline trimming cut 4 bases from V and 7 bases from J; bases unmatched to any gene: 9. Germline-derived CDR1 and CDR2 are LGHNA and YSLEER. This CDR3 is CASSRETGRNEAFF. The CDR3 nucleotides are TGCGCCAGCAGCCGAGAGACAGGGAGGAATGAAGCTTTCTTT.

In regard to this clone: The same CDR3 arises from other DNA sequences in this sample as well. This chain joins TRBV2 and TRBJ2-2, with TRBD2 identical over 10 bases. CDR3 length: 19 residues. Per the germline V gene, CDR1 is SNHLY and CDR2 is FYNNEI. The V gene end was trimmed by 1 base and the J gene end by 6 bases; junction bases not matched to a gene: 14. CDR3 sequence reads: CASSEVVAGGHVRAGELFF. The CDR3 DNA reads as TGTGCCAGCAGTGAAGTTGTAGCGGGGGGCCATGTCCGCGCCGGGGAGCTGTTTTTT.

This clone appeared a few times. This sequence joins TRBV4-2 and TRBJ2-7, with TRBD1 matching 9 bases. Germline V lookup: CDR1 LGHNA, CDR2 YNFKEQ. After removal of 1 base from V and 5 bases from J, the junction contained 6 bases not matched to a gene. The CDR3 extends over 15 amino acids. The CDR3 reads CASSQGTGAGDEQYF. CDR3 bases: TGTGCCAGCAGCCAAGGGACAGGGGCGGGCGACGAGCAGTACTTC.

This clone was counted a few times. The V and J genes are TRBV4-1 and TRBJ2-1; TRBD2 matches at 8 bases. The CDR3 has 19 amino acids. V lost 4 bases to trimming and J lost 0 bases; unmatched junction nucleotides: 14. Germline V gives CDR1 MGHRA, CDR2 YSYEKL. As DNA, the CDR3 is TGCGCCAGCAGCCTCAGGGGTAGCGGGGTTCTGAGCTCCTACAATGAGCAGTTCTTC. This sequence encodes CASSLRGSGVLSSYNEQFF.

The J gene is TRBJ2-3, the V gene TRBV9; 11 nucleotides align to TRBD2. V shed 4 bases and J 2 bases; nucleotides not matched to a gene: 6. CDR1 is SGDLS and CDR2 is YYNGEE in the germline V gene. The CDR3 loop spans 16 amino acids. The CDR3 is CASSFATSGVTDTQYF. The CDR3 DNA reads as TGTGCCAGCAGCTTTGCGACTAGCGGGGTCACAGATACGCAGTATTTT.

The rearrangement links TRBV27 to TRBJ2-5; the D gene is possibly TRBD2 (7 bases). Germline CDR1 MNHEY, CDR2 SMNVEV (reference sequence). The CDR3 has 14 amino acids. Trimming took off 3 bases at V and 9 bases at J, with 17 bases between the two ends. The CDR3 sequence is CASSLGGPLDAQYF. In nucleotides, the CDR3 is TGTGCCAGCAGTTTGGGGGGGCCCCTTGACGCCCAGTACTTC.

This chain joins TRBV18 and TRBJ1-4; 10 positions agree with TRBD1. V lost 3 bases, J lost 10 bases, and 5 bases stayed unmatched. The CDR3 is 14 amino acids. Germline V gives CDR1 KGHSH, CDR2 LQKENI. The CDR3 nucleotides are TGTGCCAGCTCACCCGGGACAGGGGTGGGAAAACTGTTTTTT. Translated, it gives CASSPGTGVGKLFF.

This chain connects TRBV5-1 to TRBJ2-1; 14 nucleotides align to TRBD2. The junction had 14 bases not matched to a gene; V was cut back by 3 bases and J by 0 bases. This CDR3 is 21 amino acids long. The V gene's germline CDR1 is SGHRS and CDR2 YFSETQ. CDR3 loop: CASSSRRGLAGASSSYNEQFF. The CDR3 coding sequence is TGCGCCAGCAGCTCCAGGCGGGGACTAGCGGGGGCCTCAAGCTCCTACAATGAGCAGTTCTTC.

V and J are TRBV11-1 and TRBJ1-1; perhaps TRBD1 as D (5 bases). Trimming took off 3 bases at V and 0 bases at J, with 14 bases between the two ends. Germline V gene sequence: CDR1 SGHAT, CDR2 FQDESV (reference sequence). This CDR3 has 16 residues. CDR3: CASSFSRGGVNTEAFF. CDR3 bases: TGTGCCAGCAGCTTTAGCCGGGGCGGGGTGAACACTGAAGCTTTCTTT.

The chain has TRBV5-1 and TRBJ2-7; 15 positions match TRBD2. V lost 4 bases to trimming and J lost 5 bases; unmatched junction nucleotides: 4. CDR3 size: 15 residues. Germline CDR1 SGHRS, CDR2 YFSETQ. The CDR3 protein is CASSAGLAGGHEQYF. The CDR3 coding sequence is TGCGCCAGCAGCGCAGGACTAGCGGGAGGGCACGAGCAGTACTTC.